Shown below are 30 T cell receptor beta chains from a single sample sequenced in a study of blood T cell repertoires in COVID-19. Measured with immunoSEQ multiplex PCR; TCRdb has only the in-frame clones, and not every one. In the table there are 310,000 or so clones, about nine tenths of which are singletons. Sequenced sample: PBMCs or T cells enriched from blood (not recorded which). These receptors were collected from a young woman who had recovered from COVID-19.

The chain recombines TRBV28 with TRBJ1-1; D may be TRBD1 (6 bases). The germline V gene has CDR1 MDHEN and CDR2 SYDVKM. Trimming took off 5 bases at V and 0 bases at J, with 22 bases between the two ends. The CDR3 loop spans 18 amino acids. The CDR3 region has the DNA TGTGCCAGCAGTACCGCGGGGGCTAGTCCCTCCATGAACACTGAAGCTTTCTTT. Translation: CASSTAGASPSMNTEAFF.

V usage is TRBV27 and J usage is TRBJ2-5, with D perhaps matching TRBD1 (6 bases). The CDR3 is made up of 13 amino acids. Germline V gene sequence: CDR1 MNHEY, CDR2 SMNVEV (reference sequence). V was trimmed by 7 bases and J by 2 bases, leaving 11 bases between them. The CDR3: CASKLQGQETQYF. DNA for the CDR3: TGTGCCAGCAAGCTTCAGGGGCAAGAGACCCAGTACTTC.

The chain uses TRBV10-2 and TRBJ1-5, with 8 bases lining up with TRBD1. This CDR3 comprises 14 residues. With 6 bases clipped from V and 2 bases from J, the junction kept 3 bases outside the gene matches. Germline V gene lookup returns CDR1 WSHSY and CDR2 SAAADI. CDR3 coding DNA: TGCGCCAGCAGCCAGACAGGGGGCAATCAGCCCCAGCATTTT. Its translation is CASSQTGGNQPQHF.

The rearrangement uses TRBV28 and TRBJ2-5; possible D gene TRBD1, 6 bases. Germline lookup yields CDR1 MDHEN and CDR2 SYDVKM. V was shortened by 3 bases and J by 1 base, with 9 bases between the two germline ends. This CDR3 comprises 14 residues. The CDR3 DNA follows: TGTGCCAGCAGTTTTAGGGGGTTCCAAGAGACCCAGTACTTC. Amino acids: CASSFRGFQETQYF.

The chain has TRBV27 and TRBJ1-2; 7 bases line up with TRBD1. After removal of 5 bases from V and 6 bases from J, the junction contained 12 bases not matched to a gene. CDR3 length: 15 amino acids. From germline, CDR1 is MNHEY and CDR2 SMNVEV (reference sequence). The CDR3 sequence is CASSHLRRTGHGYTF. CDR3 nucleotide sequence: TGTGCCAGCAGTCACCTTCGGAGGACAGGCCATGGCTACACCTTC.

V is TRBV4-1 and J is TRBJ1-4; possible D gene TRBD1, 5 bases. Germline V lookup: CDR1 MGHRA, CDR2 YSYEKL. Deletions cut 0 bases from V and 7 bases from J, with 24 bases between. This CDR3 is 19 amino acids long. CDR3 DNA: TGCGCCAGCAGCCAAGATCTGGCAATGGGGGGACCCCTTAGTGAAAAACTGTTTTTT. Translating it yields CASSQDLAMGGPLSEKLFF.

This clone has only a few counts. The chain is built from TRBV15 and TRBJ1-2; D is perhaps TRBD1 (6 bases). The V end lost 5 bases, the J end lost 4 bases, and 17 bases lay between the germline ends. Germline V gives CDR1 LNHNV, CDR2 YYDKDF (reference sequence). The CDR3 sequence is 15 residues long. CDR3 DNA: TGTGCCACCAGCGGTAACCAGGGGTTTGGCTATGGCTACACCTTC. As protein: CATSGNQGFGYGYTF.

The V and J genes are TRBV5-6 and TRBJ1-1; TRBD1 might be the D (5 bases). Trimming removed 1 base at V and 3 bases at J, with 13 bases between. Germline V gene sequence: CDR1 SGHDT, CDR2 YYEEEE. There are 15 residues in the CDR3. CDR3 region: CASSLQGTLDTEAFF. The CDR3 region has the DNA TGTGCCAGCAGCTTGCAGGGTACTTTGGACACTGAAGCTTTCTTT. The full variable domain, in which reference TRBV5-6 and TRBJ1-1 provide the parts outside the CDR3, is DAGVTQSPTHLIKTRGQQVTLRCSPKSGHDTVSWYQQALGQGPQFIFQYYEEEERQRGNFPDRFSGHQFPNYSSELNVNALLLGDSALYLCASSLQGTLDTEAFFGQGTRLTVV.

The chain links TRBV5-5 to TRBJ2-3; 9 bases line up with TRBD1. Germline lookup yields CDR1 SGHKS and CDR2 YYEKEE (reference sequence). The CDR3 runs 15 residues. The V segment lost 3 bases and the J segment 4 bases; nucleotides outside the gene matches: 6. The CDR3 coding sequence is TGTGCCAGCAGCTCGGGACAGGGTCTGGCAGATACGCAGTATTTT. This encodes CASSSGQGLADTQYF.

The CDR3 coding sequence is TGTGCCACCAGTGACCTGGGGACTAGAGGTCGAAATGAGCAGTTCTTC. Translated: CATSDLGTRGRNEQFF. J is TRBJ2-1 and V is TRBV24-1; 8 bases map to TRBD2. CDR1 and CDR2 from the germline V gene are KGHDR and SFDVKD. Unmatched junction bases numbered 11, after V lost 4 bases and J lost 7 bases. The CDR3 length is 16 residues.

The chain is built from TRBV19 and TRBJ2-3; TRBD2 agrees at 7 bases. Trimming took 0 bases from V and 2 from J; bases not matched to a gene: 8. CDR3 length equals 17 residues. Germline loops: CDR1 LNHDA, CDR2 SQIVND (reference sequence). CDR3 sequence: CASSIDFLAAYTDTQYF. The CDR3 DNA reads as TGTGCCAGTAGTATAGATTTCCTAGCGGCCTACACAGATACGCAGTATTTT.

This clone was observed once. The chain uses TRBV27 and TRBJ1-2; no definite D call. The CDR3 covers 17 residues. Germline V lookup: CDR1 MNHEY, CDR2 SMNVEV (reference sequence). The V end was cut by 6 bases, the J end by 2 bases, with 22 bases between. CDR3 region: CASSYSGREPSNYGYTF. The DNA for the CDR3 is TGTGCCAGCAGCTACTCGGGCCGGGAGCCATCGAACTATGGCTACACCTTC.

This chain joins TRBV28 and TRBJ1-1, with D tentatively TRBD1 (5 bases). Germline values: CDR1 MDHEN, CDR2 SYDVKM. The CDR3 has 18 residues. V lost 5 bases, J lost 4 bases, and 26 bases lay in between. For the CDR3, the DNA is TGTGCCAGCAGTCCTCATTCCCCCGGCGCAGGGTCGGGCACTGAAGCTTTCTTT. Translation: CASSPHSPGAGSGTEAFF.

J is TRBJ1-4 and V is TRBV7-6, with a possible D match to TRBD1 (6 bases). Germline V gene data show CDR1 as SGHVS and CDR2 as FNYEAQ. With 2 bases removed from V and 13 bases from J, the gap between germline ends came to 11 bases. The CDR3 runs 12 residues. The DNA for the CDR3 is TGTGCCAGCAGCTTATGGACGGACAGACTGTTTTTT. Amino acids: CASSLWTDRLFF.

The CDR3 sequence is CASTTEDGGTQYF. DNA for the CDR3: TGTGCCAGCACAACGGAGGACGGCGGGACCCAGTACTTC. This rearrangement joins TRBV27 to TRBJ2-5; D is possibly TRBD2 (5 bases). The germline V gene encodes CDR1 MNHEY and CDR2 SMNVEV (reference sequence). The CDR3 has 13 amino acids. V gave up 7 bases and J gave up 7 bases, with 16 bases separating them.

The chain is built from TRBV4-2 and TRBJ1-2; 7 bases line up with TRBD1. The J segment lost 4 bases and the V segment lost 1 base, leaving 9 bases of the junction unmatched. There are 16 residues in the CDR3. Germline CDR1 is LGHNA and CDR2 is YNFKEQ. In DNA, the CDR3 is TGTGCCAGCAGCCAAGCCCAGGAGGGGGCAGGCTATGGCTACACCTTC. Translating it yields CASSQAQEGAGYGYTF.

The rearrangement uses TRBV19 and TRBJ1-2; D is unclear. Germline V CDR1 and CDR2: LNHDA, SQIVND (reference sequence). CDR3 size: 14 residues. With 5 bases removed from V and 0 bases from J, the gap between germline ends came to 10 bases. CDR3 sequence: CASSPSVTNYGYTF. The CDR3 region has the DNA TGTGCCAGTAGTCCCAGTGTTACTAACTATGGCTACACCTTC.

This chain uses TRBV15 with TRBJ1-5; D call uncertain. Germline-derived CDR1 and CDR2 are LNHNV and YYDKDF (reference sequence). V lost 1 base, J lost 3 bases, and 7 bases lay in between. The CDR3 contains 14 residues. The CDR3 coding sequence is TGTGCCACCAGCAGAGTAGCGGCCAATCAGCCCCAGCATTTT. Protein sequence: CATSRVAANQPQHF.

This sequence joins TRBV27 and TRBJ2-3; 10 nucleotides agree with TRBD1. CDR3 length: 16 residues. V lost 6 bases, J lost 1 base, and 7 bases stayed unmatched. Germline CDR1 MNHEY, CDR2 SMNVEV (reference sequence). CDR3 in DNA: TGTGCCAGCAGCCTGACAGGGGGCGCGGGCACAGATACGCAGTATTTT. This codes for CASSLTGGAGTDTQYF.

The rearrangement uses TRBV5-1 and TRBJ2-7, with a possible D match to TRBD2 (5 bases). The V gene lost 4 bases and the J gene lost 7 bases, with 15 bases spanning the gap. From germline, CDR1 is SGHRS and CDR2 YFSETQ. CDR3 size: 13 residues. The CDR3 DNA reads TGCGCCAGCAGCCGGGCGGGTTCTGGGGAGCAGTACTTC. This translates into CASSRAGSGEQYF.

This clone was seen a single time. V gene TRBV19 combines with J gene TRBJ1-1; D remains ambiguous. Between the trimmed V and J ends, which lost 6 bases and 4 bases, there was a span of 6 bases. The CDR3 spans 11 residues. From germline, CDR1 is LNHDA and CDR2 SQIVND (reference sequence). CDR3 DNA: TGTGCCAGTAGCCTACCCACTGAAGCTTTCTTT. Amino acids: CASSLPTEAFF.

This clone appeared once. The J gene is TRBJ1-5, the V gene TRBV3-1 (or the pseudogene TRBV3-2); TRBD1 matches at 9 bases. With V trimmed by 1 base and J by 5 bases, 6 bases remained unmatched. The germline gives CDR1 LGHDT, CDR2 YNNKEL (reference sequence). The CDR3 loop spans 16 amino acids. CDR3 amino acids: CASSQGAGQGHQPQHF. The CDR3 region has the DNA TGTGCCAGCAGCCAAGGTGCGGGACAGGGACATCAGCCCCAGCATTTT.

V usage is TRBV10-1 and J usage is TRBJ2-7; D possibly corresponds to TRBD1 (6 bases). Germline assignment: CDR1 WNHNN and CDR2 SYGVQD (reference sequence). The V and J ends lost 0 bases and 8 bases respectively, with 14 bases between them. This CDR3 has 14 residues. The CDR3 region is CASSESVAGAKQYF. CDR3 sequence (DNA): TGCGCCAGCAGTGAGTCTGTGGCAGGGGCCAAGCAGTACTTC.

This sequence joins TRBV28 and TRBJ2-3; 8 bases are a match to TRBD2. The CDR3 loop spans 16 amino acids. Germline loops: CDR1 MDHEN, CDR2 SYDVKM. With 2 bases clipped from V and 8 bases from J, the junction kept 12 bases outside the gene matches. The CDR3 coding sequence is TGTGCCAGCAGTTTAGTGTCTAGCGGGCATAAACCTACGCAGTATTTT. Translation gives CASSLVSSGHKPTQYF. The variable domain in full, completed from reference TRBV28 and TRBJ2-3, reads DVKVTQSSRYLVKRTGEKVFLECVQDMDHENMFWYRQDPGLGLRLIYFSYDVKMKEKGDIPEGYSVSREKKERFSLILESASTNQTSMYLCASSLVSSGHKPTQYFGPGTRLTVL.

V and J are TRBV9 and TRBJ1-1; 7 bases line up with TRBD1. This CDR3 region has 13 residues. Germline-derived CDR1 and CDR2 are SGDLS and YYNGEE. Trimming at V came to 4 bases and at J to 5 bases, leaving 5 bases not matched to a gene. CDR3 sequence: CASSRGRGTEAFF. The CDR3 DNA sequence: TGTGCCAGCAGCAGGGGGCGCGGTACTGAAGCTTTCTTT.

The chain couples TRBV6-5 to TRBJ2-7; 7 nucleotides agree with TRBD1. The CDR3 is made up of 15 amino acids. The V gene end was trimmed by 6 bases and the J gene end by 0 bases; junction bases not matched to a gene: 8. Germline V gene sequence: CDR1 MNHEY, CDR2 SVGAGI. CDR3 bases: TGTGCCAGCAGAGTATTTCGACAGGGCTCCTACGAGCAGTACTTC. Encoded protein: CASRVFRQGSYEQYF.

The V and J genes are TRBV19 and TRBJ2-7, with D possibly being TRBD1 (5 bases). Germline CDR1 LNHDA, CDR2 SQIVND (reference sequence). V was pared by 1 base and J by 3 bases, with 13 bases between. CDR3 length equals 15 residues. The CDR3 nucleotides read TGTGCCAGTAGTATAGCCTCGACAGTGGTCTACGAGCAGTACTTC. As protein: CASSIASTVVYEQYF.

CDR3 amino acids: CASSQGGPLRGYEQYF. CDR3 DNA: TGCGCCAGCAGCCAGGGGGGTCCCCTCCGGGGCTACGAGCAGTACTTC. The chain has TRBV4-1 and TRBJ2-7; a possible D gene is TRBD2 (6 bases). This CDR3 has 16 residues. Per germline, CDR1 MGHRA and CDR2 YSYEKL. The V end was cut by 3 bases, the J end by 3 bases, with 18 bases between.

CDR3 amino acids: CASSLLFQVNEKLFF. In DNA form, the CDR3 reads TGTGCCAGCAGCTTACTATTCCAGGTTAATGAAAAACTGTTTTTT. This sequence joins TRBV11-2 and TRBJ1-4; D call uncertain. V lost 2 bases and J lost 4, with 11 bases in between. Germline CDR1 reads SGHAT; CDR2 reads FQNNGV. This CDR3 region has 15 residues.

The V and J genes are TRBV29-1 and TRBJ1-2; possibly TRBD1 for D (6 bases). CDR3 length: 14 amino acids. Trimming took 4 bases from V and 3 from J, leaving 15 bases between them. Per the germline V gene, CDR1 is SQVTM and CDR2 is ANQGSEA. The CDR3 DNA reads TGCAGCGTTGCTGGCGGACAGACCTACTATGGCTACACCTTC. Amino acid sequence: CSVAGGQTYYGYTF.